The subject of this entry is one T cell receptor (beta chain). Antigen specificity is unknown. The data belong to a study of Ad26.COV2.S vaccination and SARS-CoV-2 variants. Study-level information: Participants got Ad26.COV2.S intramuscularly, once or twice 56 days apart. Study outcomes and limitations: Breadth and depth estimates from TCRs may understate total T cell responses. Researchers reported similar non-spike TCR breadth in vaccine and placebo recipients.

V lost 5 bases, J lost 1 base, and 10 bases lay in between. The CDR3 is 14 amino acids. Germline V lookup: CDR1 SGHDT, CDR2 YYEEEE. Treatment defined: around 19 received Ad26.COV2.S at low or high dose, single or two shots; roughly five received placebo; per-sample allocation not given. Samples were taken on day 63 after the first vaccine or placebo injection. The method was immunoSEQ multiplex PCR; TCRdb's version includes in-frame clones alone and lacks a portion of them. The sample yields about 280,000 clones, roughly 86% seen once. The V call is TRBV5-6, the J call TRBJ2-1, with D maybe TRBD1 (6 bases). The TCR sequence derives from a person aged 18-60 years who received the Ad26.COV2.S COVID-19 vaccine or a placebo. This sample comprised peripheral blood, obtained in a trial of Ad26.COV2.S vaccine versus placebo. The CDR3 coding sequence is TGTGCCAGCAGAAAGACAGGATCCTACAATGAGCAGTTCTTC. This encodes CASRKTGSYNEQFF.